This T cell receptor beta chain is drawn from a study of OX40 agonist ivuxolimab in advanced cancers. Details on this clone: Its antigen remains unknown.

Per germline, CDR1 MNHEY and CDR2 SVGAGI. The ends were cut back, 0 bases at V and 4 bases at J, with 6 bases in the middle. The CDR3 has 13 amino acids. TCRdb's table, derived via immunoSEQ multiplex PCR, lists solely in-frame clones and lacks some. The sample lists 40,000 to 45,000 clones; 91% were seen once. Points from the study as a whole: Dose levels from 0.1 to 3.0 mg/kg saw CD4+ and CD8+ blood T cells expand clonally by week 6.

Specimen: CD4+ or CD8+ T cells sorted from blood, collected in a trial of the OX40 agonist ivuxolimab. V and J are TRBV6-5 and TRBJ1-1, with D tentatively TRBD1 (5 bases). The receptor was derived from an adult with an advanced solid tumor such as melanoma, head and neck, liver or kidney cancer. The CDR3 spells CASSYSGATEAFF. As DNA, the CDR3 is TGTGCCAGCAGTTACTCAGGGGCCACTGAAGCTTTCTTT.